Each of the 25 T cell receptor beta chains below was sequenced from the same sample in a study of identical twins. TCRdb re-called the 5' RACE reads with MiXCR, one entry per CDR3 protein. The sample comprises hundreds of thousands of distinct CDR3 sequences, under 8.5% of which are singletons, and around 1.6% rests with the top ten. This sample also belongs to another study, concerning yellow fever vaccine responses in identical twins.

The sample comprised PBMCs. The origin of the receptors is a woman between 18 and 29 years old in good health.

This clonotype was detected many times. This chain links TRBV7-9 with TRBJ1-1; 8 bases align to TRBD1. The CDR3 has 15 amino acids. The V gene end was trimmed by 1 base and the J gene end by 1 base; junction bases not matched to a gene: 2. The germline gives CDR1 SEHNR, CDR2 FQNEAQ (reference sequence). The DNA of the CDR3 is TGTGCCAGCAGCTTAGGGGGGACAGGGAACACTGAAGCTTTCTTT. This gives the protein CASSLGGTGNTEAFF.

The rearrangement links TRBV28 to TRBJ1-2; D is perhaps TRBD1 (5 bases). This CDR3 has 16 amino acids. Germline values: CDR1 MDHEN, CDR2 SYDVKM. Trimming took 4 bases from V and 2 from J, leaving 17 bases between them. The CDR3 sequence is CASSSWGAGLNYGYTF. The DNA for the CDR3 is TGTGCCAGCAGTTCGTGGGGAGCAGGGTTGAACTATGGCTACACCTTC.

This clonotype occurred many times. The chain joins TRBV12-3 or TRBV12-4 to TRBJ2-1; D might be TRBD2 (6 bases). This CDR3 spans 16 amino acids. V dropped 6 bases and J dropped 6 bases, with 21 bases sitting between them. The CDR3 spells CASSLGWGGELNEQFF. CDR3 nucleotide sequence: TGTGCCAGCAGCCTTGGGTGGGGCGGGGAACTCAATGAGCAGTTCTTC.

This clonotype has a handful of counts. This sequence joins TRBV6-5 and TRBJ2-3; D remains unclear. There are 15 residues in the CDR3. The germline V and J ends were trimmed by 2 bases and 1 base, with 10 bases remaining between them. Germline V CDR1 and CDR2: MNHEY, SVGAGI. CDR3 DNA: TGTGCCAGCAGTTACCGCAGTCCTGGCACAGATACGCAGTATTTT. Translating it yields CASSYRSPGTDTQYF.

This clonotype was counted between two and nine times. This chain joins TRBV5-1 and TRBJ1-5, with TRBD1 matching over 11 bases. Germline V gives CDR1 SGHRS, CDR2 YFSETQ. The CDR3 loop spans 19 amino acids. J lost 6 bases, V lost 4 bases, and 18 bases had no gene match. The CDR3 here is CASSHNDTGGQGASQPQHF. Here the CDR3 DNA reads TGCGCCAGCAGCCATAACGATACCGGAGGACAGGGGGCAAGTCAGCCCCAGCATTTT.

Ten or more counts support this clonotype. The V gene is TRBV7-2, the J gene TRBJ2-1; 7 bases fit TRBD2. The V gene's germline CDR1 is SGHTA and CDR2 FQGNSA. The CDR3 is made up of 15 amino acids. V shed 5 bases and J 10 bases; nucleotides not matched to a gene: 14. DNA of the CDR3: TGTGCCAGCAGCGAAATGGTAGCAACGGGGGGAGAGCAGTTCTTC. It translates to CASSEMVATGGEQFF.

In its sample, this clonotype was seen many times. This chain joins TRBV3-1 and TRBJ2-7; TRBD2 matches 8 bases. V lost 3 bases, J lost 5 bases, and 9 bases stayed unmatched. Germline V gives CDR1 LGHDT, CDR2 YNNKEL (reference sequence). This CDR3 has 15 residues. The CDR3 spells CASSHRAGAGNEQYF. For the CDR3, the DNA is TGTGCCAGCAGCCACCGAGCGGGAGCGGGCAACGAGCAGTACTTC.

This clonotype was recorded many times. The DNA for the CDR3 is TGTGCCAGCAGCTTTTTGGCGGGGGTTGGCGAAAAACTGTTTTTT. Protein sequence: CASSFLAGVGEKLFF. J is TRBJ1-4 and V is TRBV7-2; TRBD1 is a possible D gene (5 bases). Germline loops: CDR1 SGHTA, CDR2 FQGNSA. CDR3 length equals 15 residues. V was cut by 3 bases and J by 8 bases, with 16 bases left in between.

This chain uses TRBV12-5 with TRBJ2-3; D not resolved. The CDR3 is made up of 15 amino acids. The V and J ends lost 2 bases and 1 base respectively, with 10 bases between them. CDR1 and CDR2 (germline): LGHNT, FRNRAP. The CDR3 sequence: CASGLRVAGTDTQYF. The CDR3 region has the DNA TGTGCTAGTGGTTTGCGGGTGGCGGGCACAGATACGCAGTATTTT.

DNA of the CDR3: TGTGCCAGCAGCCCCTTACAGGGCCTGGCCGAGCAGTACGTC. Translation gives CASSPLQGLAEQYV. The rearrangement uses TRBV7-9 and TRBJ2-7, with TRBD1 as a possible D gene (6 bases). This CDR3 has 14 amino acids. CDR1 and CDR2 from the germline V gene are SEHNR and FQNEAQ (reference sequence). The V end was cut by 5 bases, the J end by 6 bases, with 17 bases between.

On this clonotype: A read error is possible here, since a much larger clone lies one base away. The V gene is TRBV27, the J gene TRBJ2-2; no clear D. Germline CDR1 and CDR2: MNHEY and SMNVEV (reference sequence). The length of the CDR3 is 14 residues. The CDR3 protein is CASTSYRYTRELFF. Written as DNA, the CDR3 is TGTGCCAGCACCTCGTATCGGTACACCAGGGAGCTGTTTTTT.

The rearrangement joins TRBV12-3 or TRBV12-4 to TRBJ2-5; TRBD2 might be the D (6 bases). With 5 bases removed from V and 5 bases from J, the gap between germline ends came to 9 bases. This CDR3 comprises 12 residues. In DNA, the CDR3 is TGTGCCAGCAGTCCGACTAGGGAGACCCAGTACTTC. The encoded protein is CASSPTRETQYF.

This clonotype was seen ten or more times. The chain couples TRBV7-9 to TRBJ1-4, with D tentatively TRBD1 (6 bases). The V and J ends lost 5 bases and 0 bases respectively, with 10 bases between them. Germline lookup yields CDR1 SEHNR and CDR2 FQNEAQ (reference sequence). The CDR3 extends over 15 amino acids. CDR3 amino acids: CASSRDIPTNEKLFF. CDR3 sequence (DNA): TGTGCCAGCAGCCGGGACATCCCAACTAATGAAAAACTGTTTTTT.

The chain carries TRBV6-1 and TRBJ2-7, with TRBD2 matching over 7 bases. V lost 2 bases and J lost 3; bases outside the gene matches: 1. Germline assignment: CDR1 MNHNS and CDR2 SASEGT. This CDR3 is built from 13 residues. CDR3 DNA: TGTGCCAGCAGTGAACGGGGGGTCTACGAGCAGTACGTC. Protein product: CASSERGVYEQYV.

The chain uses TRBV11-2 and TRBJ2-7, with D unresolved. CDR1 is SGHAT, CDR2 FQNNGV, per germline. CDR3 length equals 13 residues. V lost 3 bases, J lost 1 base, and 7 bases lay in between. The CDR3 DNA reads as TGTGCCAGCAGCTTGATGGGTTCCTACGAGCAGTACTTC. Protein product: CASSLMGSYEQYF.

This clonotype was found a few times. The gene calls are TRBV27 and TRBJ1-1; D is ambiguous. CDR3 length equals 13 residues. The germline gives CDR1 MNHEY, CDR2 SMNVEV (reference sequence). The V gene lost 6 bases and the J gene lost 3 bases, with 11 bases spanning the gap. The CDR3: CASSVAWDTEAFF. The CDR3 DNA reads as TGTGCCAGCAGCGTTGCGTGGGACACTGAAGCTTTCTTT.

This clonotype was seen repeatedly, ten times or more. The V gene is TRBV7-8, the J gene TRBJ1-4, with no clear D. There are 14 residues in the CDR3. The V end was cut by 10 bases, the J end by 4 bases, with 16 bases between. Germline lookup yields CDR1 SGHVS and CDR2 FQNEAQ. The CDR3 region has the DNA TGTGCCACCGGGAAGAGGAGAATTAATGAAAAACTGTTTTTT. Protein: CATGKRRINEKLFF.

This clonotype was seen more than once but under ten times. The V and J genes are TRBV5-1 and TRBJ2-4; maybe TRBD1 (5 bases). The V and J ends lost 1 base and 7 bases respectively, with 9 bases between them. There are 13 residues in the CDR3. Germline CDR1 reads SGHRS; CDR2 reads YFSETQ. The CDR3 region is CASSLTPGNIQYF. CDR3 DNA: TGCGCCAGCAGCTTGACACCAGGGAACATTCAGTACTTC. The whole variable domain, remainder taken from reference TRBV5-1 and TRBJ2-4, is KAGVTQTPRYLIKTRGQQVTLSCSPISGHRSVSWYQQTPGQGLQFLFEYFSETQRNKGNFPGRFSGRQFSNSRSEMNVSTLELGDSALYLCASSLTPGNIQYFGAGTRLSVL.

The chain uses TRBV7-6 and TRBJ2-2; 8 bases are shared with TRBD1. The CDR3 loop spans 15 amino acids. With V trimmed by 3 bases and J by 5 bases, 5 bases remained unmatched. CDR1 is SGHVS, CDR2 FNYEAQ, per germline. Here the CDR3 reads CASSFSQGATGELFF. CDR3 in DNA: TGTGCCAGCAGCTTTTCCCAGGGGGCAACCGGGGAGCTGTTTTTT.

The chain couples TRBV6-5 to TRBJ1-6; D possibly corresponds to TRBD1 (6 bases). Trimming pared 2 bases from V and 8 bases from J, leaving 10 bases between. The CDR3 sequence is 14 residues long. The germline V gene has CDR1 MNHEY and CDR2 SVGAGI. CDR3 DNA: TGTGCCAGCAGTTACGCCAGGGGTGATTCACCCCTCCACTTT. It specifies CASSYARGDSPLHF.

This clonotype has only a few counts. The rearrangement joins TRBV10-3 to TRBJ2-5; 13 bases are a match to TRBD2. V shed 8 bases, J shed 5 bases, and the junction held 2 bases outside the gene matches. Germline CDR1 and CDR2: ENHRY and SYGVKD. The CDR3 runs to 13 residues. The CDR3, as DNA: TGTGCCATCGCGACTAGCGGGAGGGAGACCCAGTACTTC. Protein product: CAIATSGRETQYF.

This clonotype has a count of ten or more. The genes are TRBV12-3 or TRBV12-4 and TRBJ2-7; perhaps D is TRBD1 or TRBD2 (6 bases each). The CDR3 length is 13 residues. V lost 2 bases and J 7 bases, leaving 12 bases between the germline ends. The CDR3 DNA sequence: TGTGCCAGCAGTTTAAGGGGGGTAGATGAGCAGTACGTC. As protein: CASSLRGVDEQYV.

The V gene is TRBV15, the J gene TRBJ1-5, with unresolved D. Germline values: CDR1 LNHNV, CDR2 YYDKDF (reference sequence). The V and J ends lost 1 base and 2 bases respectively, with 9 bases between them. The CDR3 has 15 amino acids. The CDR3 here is CATSRAAGRNQPQHF. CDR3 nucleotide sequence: TGTGCCACCAGCAGAGCGGCAGGACGCAATCAGCCCCAGCATTTT.

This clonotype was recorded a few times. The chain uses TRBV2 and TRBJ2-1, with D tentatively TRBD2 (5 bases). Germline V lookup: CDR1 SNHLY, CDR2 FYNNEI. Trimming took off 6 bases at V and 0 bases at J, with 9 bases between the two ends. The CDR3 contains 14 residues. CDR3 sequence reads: CASRSGISYNEQFF. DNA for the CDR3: TGTGCCAGCAGGAGCGGAATCTCCTACAATGAGCAGTTCTTC.

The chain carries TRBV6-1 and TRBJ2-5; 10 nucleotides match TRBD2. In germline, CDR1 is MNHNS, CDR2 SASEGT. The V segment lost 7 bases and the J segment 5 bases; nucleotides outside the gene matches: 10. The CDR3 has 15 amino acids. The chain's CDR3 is CASKEREGREETQYF. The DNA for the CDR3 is TGTGCCAGCAAGGAGCGGGAGGGCCGGGAGGAGACCCAGTACTTC.